This is a list of T cell receptor beta chains from one sample in a study of regulatory T cells in long-lasting Graves disease. MiXCR, run by TCRdb on the multiplex PCR reads, gives a single entry per CDR3 protein. The sample lists approximately 470,000 distinct CDR3 sequences, less than 25% occurring once. The material sequenced was peripheral blood mononuclear cells (PBMCs), taken when the disease was refractory, from a patient treated with antithyroid drugs. Receptors were obtained from a female donor with Graves disease. Each CDR3 is given without its conserved first and last residue.

V	J	CDR3
TRBV7-2	TRBJ1-6	ASSRQGGNSPLH
TRBV19	TRBJ2-2	ASSPDRTNIGELF
TRBV11-2	TRBJ2-3	ASSLSRTTDTQY
TRBV7-9	TRBJ1-2	ASSFWKTSGGYI
TRBV6-1	TRBJ2-7	AATGYAYEQY
TRBV20-1	TRBJ2-7	SASPERGLYEQY
TRBV30	TRBJ2-7	AWRYLAGTSGKAFSYEQY
TRBV2	TRBJ2-3	ASSRAAGGVTDTQY
TRBV12-3/TRBV12-4	TRBJ2-3	ASSLGGRTDTQY
TRBV6-1	TRBJ2-7	ASTQSGGPTYEQY
TRBV6-2/TRBV6-3	TRBJ2-7	ASSSLSGTVVRQGEQY
TRBV29-1	TRBJ2-7	SAETSTYEQY
TRBV3-1	TRBJ2-7	ASSQAGTGSSYEQY
TRBV7-9	TRBJ2-7	ASSSIADYEQY
TRBV5-1	TRBJ2-5	ASSLETSGSETQY
TRBV7-9	TRBJ2-5	ASSRLAGGLEETQY
TRBV30	TRBJ1-5	AWSPGQVNQPQH
TRBV15	TRBJ1-6	ATSRGRENSPLH
TRBV4-3	TRBJ2-7	ASSQEYTYEQY
TRBV6-1	TRBJ1-5	ASSQRGFNQPQH
TRBV19	TRBJ1-1	ASSRTPRWTEAF
TRBV20-1	TRBJ1-1	SALGQGMNTEAF
TRBV30	TRBJ1-5	ASSAGSSQPQH
TRBV6-1	TRBJ1-1	ASSEGGNTEAF
TRBV12-3/TRBV12-4	TRBJ2-1	ASSLKRDRRNEQF
TRBV27	TRBJ2-1	ASSSTGGMMDEQF
TRBV2	-	ASGEDSKGDNEQF
TRBV6-1	TRBJ1-1	ASSPRPTGVTEAF
TRBV19	TRBJ1-3	ASSTGVPGNTIY
TRBV20-1	TRBJ2-2	SAPTSGSATGELF
TRBV7-2	TRBJ2-7	ASSSTGGFYEQY
TRBV5-1	TRBJ2-2	ASSFAGADGELF